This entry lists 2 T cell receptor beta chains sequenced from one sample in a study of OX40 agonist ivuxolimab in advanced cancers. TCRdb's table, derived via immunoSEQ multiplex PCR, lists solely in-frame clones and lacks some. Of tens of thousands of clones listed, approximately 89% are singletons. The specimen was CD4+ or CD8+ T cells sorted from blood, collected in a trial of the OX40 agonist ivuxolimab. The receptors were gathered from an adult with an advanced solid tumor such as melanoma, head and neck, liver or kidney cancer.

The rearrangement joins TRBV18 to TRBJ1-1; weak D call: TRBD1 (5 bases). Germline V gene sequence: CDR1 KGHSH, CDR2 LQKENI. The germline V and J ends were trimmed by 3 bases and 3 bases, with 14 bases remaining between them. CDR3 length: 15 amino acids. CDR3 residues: CASSPPRDRHTEAFF. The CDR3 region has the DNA TGTGCCAGCTCACCGCCTCGGGACCGACACACTGAAGCTTTCTTT.

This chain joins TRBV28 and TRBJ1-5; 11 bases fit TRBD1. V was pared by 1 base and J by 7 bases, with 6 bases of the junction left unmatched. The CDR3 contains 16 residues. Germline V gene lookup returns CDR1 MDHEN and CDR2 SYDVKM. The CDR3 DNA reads TGTGCCAGCAGTTTATCACCGGGACAGGGGGACCAGCCCCAGCATTTT. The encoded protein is CASSLSPGQGDQPQHF.